The 6 T cell receptor beta chains in this list originate from one sample, sequenced in a study of CD8+CD57+ T cells in acquired aplastic anemia. Patients sequenced had flow cytometry evidence of CD8+CD57+ cell expansion. Template material for TCR beta VDJ and CDR3 profiling consisted of genomic DNA. TCRdb ran MiXCR on the reads and lists one entry per CDR3 protein. The sample lists roughly 280,000 distinct CDR3 sequences, under 60% occurring once. The sequenced sample consisted of sorted CD4+, CD8+, or CD8+CD57+ T cells (not recorded which) from PBMCs. These receptors all come from a human donor with aplastic anemia.

In this sample, this clonotype turned up a few times. V is TRBV6-5 and J is TRBJ2-7; the match to TRBD1 covers 11 bases. The V gene's germline CDR1 is MNHEY and CDR2 SVGAGI. The J segment lost 6 bases and the V segment lost 5 bases, leaving 6 bases of the junction unmatched. The CDR3 loop spans 14 amino acids. CDR3 in amino acids: CASSNGQGAGEQYF. CDR3 coding DNA: TGTGCCAGCAGTAACGGACAGGGGGCTGGCGAGCAGTACTTC.

This clonotype was counted a few times. The V and J genes are TRBV25-1 and TRBJ2-6; the D is unclear. The CDR3 sequence is 15 residues long. Trimming shortened V by 0 bases and J by 0 bases, and 3 bases separated the two germline ends. Germline V gives CDR1 MGHDK, CDR2 SYGVNS. CDR3 protein: CASSEYGSGANVLTF. The CDR3 coding sequence is TGTGCCAGCAGTGAATACGGCTCTGGGGCCAACGTCCTGACTTTC.

The chain couples TRBV2 to TRBJ1-1; weak D call: TRBD1 (6 bases). Germline V CDR1 and CDR2: SNHLY, FYNNEI. Trimming removed 4 bases from V and 5 bases from J, with 20 bases in between. This CDR3 contains 16 residues. The CDR3 DNA reads TGTGCCAGCAGTGGGGTTGGTGGGGAAGGGGGAACTGAAGCTTTCTTT. This sequence encodes CASSGVGGEGGTEAFF.

V is TRBV24-1 and J is TRBJ2-5; TRBD1 or TRBD2 may be the D gene (5 bases each). This CDR3 spans 16 amino acids. V was pared by 4 bases and J by 0 bases, with 14 bases between. Looked up from germline, CDR1 is KGHDR and CDR2 is SFDVKD. In DNA form, the CDR3 reads TGTGCCACCAGTGAAACGGGACGCCCCCACCAAGAGACCCAGTACTTC. Translation gives CATSETGRPHQETQYF.

This clonotype was observed a few times. This chain connects TRBV2 to TRBJ1-2; no firm D call. The germline V and J ends were trimmed by 10 bases and 8 bases, with 20 bases remaining between them. The CDR3 has 13 residues. Per the germline V gene, CDR1 is SNHLY and CDR2 is FYNNEI. The CDR3 DNA is TGTGCCAAGACCTCCGGGCCCTTGGTGGGCTACACCTTC. It specifies CAKTSGPLVGYTF.

This rearrangement joins TRBV10-1 to TRBJ2-5; D might be TRBD2 (5 bases). The germline gives CDR1 WNHNN, CDR2 SYGVQD (reference sequence). CDR3 length: 16 residues. Trimming removed 6 bases at V and 3 bases at J, with 20 bases between. The CDR3 sequence is CASRIPSSEGEETQYF. In DNA, the CDR3 is TGCGCCAGCAGGATCCCTAGCAGCGAGGGCGAAGAGACCCAGTACTTC.